This is a list of T cell receptor beta chains from one sample in a study of T cell repertoires in cytomegalovirus infection. TCRdb reprocessed the reads via MiXCR and lists one record per CDR3 protein. Among approximately 400,000 distinct CDR3 sequences listed, 31% were seen once. The specimen sequenced was PBMCs. The receptors derive from a human donor in good health (CMV status not recorded). Some clones in this sample may be carry-over from other donors' samples. Each CDR3 is given with its conserved first and last residue. A D gene is named only where the DNA matches it firmly. The size entry is marked missing in some rows and otherwise reads once, few, many or a size class.

TRBJ1-1 | TRBV6-5 | few | . | 16 | TGTGCCAGCAGTCCCTCCCGGGACATATTGAACACTGAAGCTTTCTTT | CASSPSRDILNTEAFF
TRBJ2-1 | TRBV6-5 | few | . | 15 | TGTGCCAGCAGTTACTCCCAGGGAATAAACAATGAGCAGTTCTTC | CASSYSQGINNEQFF
TRBJ2-5 | TRBV6-1 | . | TRBD1 | 15 | TGTGCCAGCAGTTGGGACAGGGGGCTCGCAGAGACCCAGTACTTC | CASSWDRGLAETQYF
TRBJ2-5 | TRBV6-5 | . | TRBD2 | 18 | TGTGCCAGCAGTTACTCGAGTATTAGTACGACTAGCAAAGAGACCCAGTACTTC | CASSYSSISTTSKETQYF
TRBJ1-6 | TRBV7-9 | . | . | 16 | TGTGCCAGCAGCAATCCCTTGTTCGGCTACAATTCACCCCTCCACTTT | CASSNPLFGYNSPLHF
TRBJ2-3 | TRBV7-2 | . | TRBD2 | 16 | TGTGCCAGCAGCTTATACGGGGGGGCCAGCACAGATACGCAGTATTTT | CASSLYGGASTDTQYF
TRBJ1-1 | TRBV4-1 | few | . | 13 | TGCGCCAGCAGCCAAGATGTCCCCGTAGAAGCTTTCTTT | CASSQDVPVEAFF
TRBJ2-5 | TRBV7-6 | few | . | 15 | TGTGCCAGTCATCTCGGGGGGCCGAATCAAGAGACCCAGTACTTC | CASHLGGPNQETQYF
TRBJ1-6 | TRBV6-5 | . | TRBD1 | 14 | TGTGCCAGCAGTACGGACAGGGGTAATTCACCCCGCCACTTT | CASSTDRGNSPRHF
TRBJ1-1 | TRBV6-1 | . | . | 16 | TGTGCCAGCAAAGAGCGGGACAACTCAGGGGCCACTGAAGCTTTCTTT | CASKERDNSGATEAFF
TRBJ1-4 | TRBV7-9 | . | . | 16 | TGTGCCAGCAGCCCATCCCAGGGTGGGCCGAATGAAAAACTGTTTTTT | CASSPSQGGPNEKLFF
TRBJ2-7 | TRBV2 | . | . | 12 | TGTGCCAGCAGTGAGTGGGGGAACGAGCAGTACTTC | CASSEWGNEQYF
TRBJ2-3 | TRBV2 | . | . | 11 | TGTGCCAGCAGTGAGGTTAATACGCAGTATTTT | CASSEVNTQYF
TRBJ1-3 | TRBV12-3/TRBV12-4 | . | . | 15 | TGTGCCAGCAGTCCTCCGGCCTTTTCTGGAAACACCATATATTTT | CASSPPAFSGNTIYF
TRBJ2-7 | TRBV19 | . | . | 14 | TGTGCCAGTAGTATTCGGACCCGACCCTACGAGCAGTACTTC | CASSIRTRPYEQYF
TRBJ2-1 | TRBV12-3/TRBV12-4 | few | TRBD1 | 16 | TGTGCCAGCAGCCTCCGACAGGGGATTACCTACAATGAGCAGTTCTTC | CASSLRQGITYNEQFF
TRBJ2-6 | TRBV4-2 | . | TRBD2 | 18 | TGTGCCAGCAGCCAAACTAGCGGGGACTACTCTGGGGCCAACGGCCTGACTTTC | CASSQTSGDYSGANGLTF
TRBJ1-5 | TRBV7-2 | many | . | 14 | TGTGCCAGCAGCCCCTGGGGGGGAGATCAGCCCCAGCATTTT | CASSPWGGDQPQHF
TRBJ2-7 | TRBV12-3/TRBV12-4 | . | . | 11 | TGTGCCAGCAGTTTCTCCCACGATCAGTACTTC | CASSFSHDQYF
TRBJ2-1 | TRBV12-3/TRBV12-4 | . | TRBD1 | 15 | TGTACCAGCAGCAAGCACCCGACAGGGGGGAATGAGCAGTTCTTC | CTSSKHPTGGNEQFF
TRBJ1-2 | TRBV7-2 | few | . | 15 | TGTGCCAGCAGCTTACACCCGTCAGGGGACTATGGCTACACCTTC | CASSLHPSGDYGYTF
TRBJ1-5 | TRBV2 | . | TRBD1 | 16 | TGTGCCAGCAACCGGGACAGAACTTATAGCAATCAGCCCCAGCATTTT | CASNRDRTYSNQPQHF
TRBJ1-5 | TRBV24-1 | . | . | 16 | TGTGCCACCAGTGCCCCCCTGGGGGACCTGACTCAGCCCCAGCATTTT | CATSAPLGDLTQPQHF
TRBJ2-7 | TRBV7-2 | . | . | 14 | TGTGGCAGCTGCTTAGGCGGGGCCCCGTACGAGCAGTACTTC | CGSCLGGAPYEQYF
TRBJ1-5 | TRBV12-3/TRBV12-4 | many | . | 14 | TGTGCCAGCACCTTCTTGGGGGGGGATCAGCCCCAGCATTTT | CASTFLGGDQPQHF
TRBJ1-6 | TRBV6-5 | . | TRBD1 | 16 | TGTGCCAGCAGTTACGGGACAGGGGGCTCCAATTCACCCCTCCACTTT | CASSYGTGGSNSPLHF
TRBJ1-1 | TRBV3-1 | . | . | 18 | TGTGCCAGCAGCCAACCCCCGGGGAGCCGGGTGGTTCACACTGAAGCTTTCTTT | CASSQPPGSRVVHTEAFF
TRBJ2-7 | TRBV7-2 | many | . | 13 | TGTGCCAGCAGCTTAGGATCCGTCCAGGAGCAGTACTTC | CASSLGSVQEQYF
TRBJ2-7 | TRBV9 | . | TRBD2 | 16 | TGTGCCAGCAGCGTAGACATCGGGACTAACCAATACGAGCAGTACTTC | CASSVDIGTNQYEQYF
TRBJ2-1 | TRBV24-1 | . | . | 17 | TGTGCCACCAGTGAAGGGGGGGCCAGGGGGCGTTACAATGAGCAGTTCTTC | CATSEGGARGRYNEQFF
TRBJ1-5 | TRBV19 | . | TRBD1 | 20 | TGTGCCAGTAGTTGGACAGGGCCAATTCCGAGGGGATATAGCAATCAGCCCCAGCATTTT | CASSWTGPIPRGYSNQPQHF
TRBJ1-2 | TRBV7-2 | . | . | 15 | TGTGCCAGCAGCGGAGCTTGGAGTGCTAACTATGGCTACACATTC | CASSGAWSANYGYTF
TRBJ2-5 | TRBV25-1 | few | . | 12 | TGTGCCAGCAGCCGCTGGGGAGAGACCCAGTACTTC | CASSRWGETQYF
TRBJ2-3 | TRBV24-1 | few | . | 15 | TGTGCCACCAGTGATTTGGACAGCTTTACAGATACGCAGTATTTT | CATSDLDSFTDTQYF
TRBJ1-5 | TRBV18 | . | TRBD1 | 14 | TGTGCCAGCTCGCCGCAGGGGGACAATCAGCCCCAGCATTTT | CASSPQGDNQPQHF
TRBJ2-3 | TRBV7-2 | many | TRBD2 | 15 | TGTGCCAGCAGCTCGACTAGCGGGGTATATAATACGCAGTATTTT | CASSSTSGVYNTQYF
TRBJ2-2 | TRBV20-1 | . | . | 15 | TGCAGTGCCACGGCTTCCCCATTAGCCACCGGGGAGCTGTTTTTT | CSATASPLATGELFF
TRBJ2-1 | TRBV7-6 | many | TRBD2 | 16 | TGTGCCAGCAGCCTTCAGCGGGGGGGCGACCACAATGAGCAGTTCTTC | CASSLQRGGDHNEQFF
TRBJ2-7 | TRBV12-3/TRBV12-4 | . | TRBD2 | 16 | TGTGCCAGCAGCCGCCAACTAGCGGGGGGAAACAATGAGCAGTACTTC | CASSRQLAGGNNEQYF
TRBJ2-7 | TRBV29-1 | few | . | 12 | TGCAGCGTGGTAAGGGCTGGGGGCGAGCAGTACTTC | CSVVRAGGEQYF
TRBJ2-2 | TRBV6-1 | . | . | 14 | TGTGCCAGCAGATCTAGGACCGACACCGGGGAGCTGTTTTTT | CASRSRTDTGELFF
TRBJ2-7 | TRBV6-6 | . | TRBD1 | 13 | TGTGCCAGCGGAACGACAGGGGCGATCGAGCAGTACTTC | CASGTTGAIEQYF
TRBJ1-1 | TRBV14 | . | . | 14 | TGTGCCAGCAGCCAAGTACGGACGAACACTGAAGCTTTCTTT | CASSQVRTNTEAFF
TRBJ1-5 | TRBV4-1 | . | . | 17 | TGCGCCAGCAGCCAAGAAGGAGTCGAGTCTACCAATCAGCCCCAGCATTTT | CASSQEGVESTNQPQHF
TRBJ1-5 | TRBV7-8 | few | . | 15 | TGTGCCAGCAGCAGCAGGGACCCGGGCAATCAGCCCCAGCATTTT | CASSSRDPGNQPQHF
TRBJ2-1 | TRBV2 | few | . | 16 | TGTGCCAGCAGTGAAGGGCAGAGGGGGTCCTACAATGAGCAGTTCTTC | CASSEGQRGSYNEQFF